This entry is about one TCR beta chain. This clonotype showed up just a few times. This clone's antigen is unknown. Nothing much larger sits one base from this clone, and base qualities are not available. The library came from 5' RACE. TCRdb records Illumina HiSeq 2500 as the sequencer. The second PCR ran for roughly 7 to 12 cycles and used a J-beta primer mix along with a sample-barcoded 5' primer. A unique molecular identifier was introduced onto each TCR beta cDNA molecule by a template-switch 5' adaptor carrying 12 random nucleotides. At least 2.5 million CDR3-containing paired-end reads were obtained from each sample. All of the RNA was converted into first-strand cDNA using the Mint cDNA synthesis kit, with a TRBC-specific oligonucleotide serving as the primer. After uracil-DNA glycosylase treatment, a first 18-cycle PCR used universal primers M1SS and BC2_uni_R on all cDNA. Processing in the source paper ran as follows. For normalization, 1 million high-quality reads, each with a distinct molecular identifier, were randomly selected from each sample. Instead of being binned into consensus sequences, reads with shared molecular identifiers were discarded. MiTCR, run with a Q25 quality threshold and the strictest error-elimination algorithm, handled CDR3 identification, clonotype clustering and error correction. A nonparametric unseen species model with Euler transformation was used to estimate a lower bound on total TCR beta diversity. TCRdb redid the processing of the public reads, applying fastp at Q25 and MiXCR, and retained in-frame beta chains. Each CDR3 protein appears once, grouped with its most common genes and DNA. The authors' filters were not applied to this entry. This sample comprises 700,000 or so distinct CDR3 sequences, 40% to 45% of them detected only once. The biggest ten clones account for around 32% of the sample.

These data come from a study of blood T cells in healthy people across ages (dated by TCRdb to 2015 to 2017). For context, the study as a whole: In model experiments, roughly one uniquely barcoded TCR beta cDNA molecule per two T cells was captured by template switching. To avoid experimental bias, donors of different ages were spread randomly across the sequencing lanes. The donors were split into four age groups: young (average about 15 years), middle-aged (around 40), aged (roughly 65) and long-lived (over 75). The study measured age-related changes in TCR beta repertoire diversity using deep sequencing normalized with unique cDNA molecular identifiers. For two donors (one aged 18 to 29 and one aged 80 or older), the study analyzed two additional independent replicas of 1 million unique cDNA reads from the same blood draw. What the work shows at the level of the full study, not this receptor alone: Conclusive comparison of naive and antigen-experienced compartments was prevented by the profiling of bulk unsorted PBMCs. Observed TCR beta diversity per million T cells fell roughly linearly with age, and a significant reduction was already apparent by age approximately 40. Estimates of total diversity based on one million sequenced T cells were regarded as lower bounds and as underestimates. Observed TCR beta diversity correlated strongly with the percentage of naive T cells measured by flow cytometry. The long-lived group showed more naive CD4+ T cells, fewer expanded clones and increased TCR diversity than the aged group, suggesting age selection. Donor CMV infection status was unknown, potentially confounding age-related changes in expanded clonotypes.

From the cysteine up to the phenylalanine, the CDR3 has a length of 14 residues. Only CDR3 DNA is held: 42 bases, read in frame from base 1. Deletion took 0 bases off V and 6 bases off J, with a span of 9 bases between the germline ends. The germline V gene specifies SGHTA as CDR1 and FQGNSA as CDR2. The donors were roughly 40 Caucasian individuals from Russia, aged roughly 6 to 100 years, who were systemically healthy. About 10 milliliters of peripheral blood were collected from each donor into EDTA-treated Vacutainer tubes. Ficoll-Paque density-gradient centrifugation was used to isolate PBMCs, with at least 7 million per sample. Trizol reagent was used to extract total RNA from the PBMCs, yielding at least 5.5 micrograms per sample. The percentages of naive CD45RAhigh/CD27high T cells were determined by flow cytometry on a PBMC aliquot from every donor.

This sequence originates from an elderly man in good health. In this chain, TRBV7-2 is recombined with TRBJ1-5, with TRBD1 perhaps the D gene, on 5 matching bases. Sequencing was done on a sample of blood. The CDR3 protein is CASSLAQGGQPQHF. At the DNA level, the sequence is TGTGCCAGCAGCTTAGCCCAGGGAGGTCAGCCCCAGCATTTT. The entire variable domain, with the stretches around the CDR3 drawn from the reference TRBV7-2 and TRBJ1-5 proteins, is GAGVSQSPSNKVTEKGKDVELRCDPISGHTALYWYRQSLGQGLEFLIYFQGNSAPDKSGLPSDRFSAERTGGSVSTLTIQRTQQEDSAVYLCASSLAQGGQPQHFGDGTRLSIL.